This TCR beta chain stems from a study of blood T cell repertoires in COVID-19. As for the study in general: COVID-19 samples, acute and convalescent, were from the United States, Italy and Spain. Sources were T cells, B-cell-depleted T cells, or PBMCs; the material itself was cDNA or gDNA.

The germline V gene encodes CDR1 LGHNA and CDR2 YSLEER. The CDR3 totals 15 residues. The germline V and J ends were trimmed by 6 bases and 0 bases, with 12 bases remaining between them. The authors' processing: Amplification of reference gene primers provided the estimated nucleated cell counts. The table came from immunoSEQ multiplex PCR; TCRdb's copy has only in-frame clones and leaves some out. V and J calls and clone size are given by that table; D and trimming were obtained from the DNA. The table has approximately 170,000 clones, around 85% seen once. The source is a woman aged 70-85 years with acute or convalescent COVID-19. The rearrangement joins TRBV4-3 to TRBJ2-1; the D is unclear. The sequencing sample was made of peripheral blood. The CDR3 DNA sequence: TGCGCCAGCAGTCGGTACTTAAACTCCTACAATGAGCAGTTCTTC. As protein: CASSRYLNSYNEQFF.